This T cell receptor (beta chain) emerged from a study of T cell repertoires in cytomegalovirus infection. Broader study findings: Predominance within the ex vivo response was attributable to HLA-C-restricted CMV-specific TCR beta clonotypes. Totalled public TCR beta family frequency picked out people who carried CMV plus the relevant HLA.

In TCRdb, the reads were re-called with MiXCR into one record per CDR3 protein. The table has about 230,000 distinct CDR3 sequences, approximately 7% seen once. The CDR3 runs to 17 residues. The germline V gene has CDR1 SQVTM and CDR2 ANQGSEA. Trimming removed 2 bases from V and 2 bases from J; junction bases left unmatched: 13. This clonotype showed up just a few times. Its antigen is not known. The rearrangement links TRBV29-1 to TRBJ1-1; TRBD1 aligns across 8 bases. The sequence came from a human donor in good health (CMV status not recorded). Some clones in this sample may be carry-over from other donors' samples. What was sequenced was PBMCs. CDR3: CSVENFRGRWVNTEAFF. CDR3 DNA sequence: TGCAGCGTTGAAAACTTCAGGGGGCGGTGGGTTAACACTGAAGCTTTCTTT.